The clone carrying this TCR beta chain has just a few counts. The antigen remains undetermined. Other nucleotide sequences in the sample specify the same CDR3. The V end lost 6 bases, the J end lost 3 bases, and 9 bases lay between the germline ends. CDR1 DFQATT and CDR2 SNEGSKA come from the germline V gene (reference sequence). The CDR3 covers 11 residues. This sample stems from a study of beta chain features in type 1 diabetes. Whole-study findings and limits: The naive, central memory and Treg TCRB repertoires of patients appeared to be more similar to one another than those of healthy donors. All four CD4+ subsets of Type 1 diabetes patients contained TCRB CDR3s that were moderately but significantly shorter.

Sequenced material consisted of expressed TCRB transcripts (all of the isolated RNA was reverse transcribed). Profiled with immunoSEQ multiplex PCR; TCRdb holds only in-frame clones, not every one. The data show roughly 150,000 clones, around 8.3% seen once. The chain employs TRBV20-1 and TRBJ2-7, with D tentatively TRBD1 (6 bases). This receptor was obtained from a woman aged 18 to 35 with type 1 diabetes. Material for sequencing was central memory CD4+ T cells from blood. The CDR3 sequence: CSAADSYEQYF. The CDR3 DNA reads TGCAGTGCGGCGGACAGCTACGAGCAGTACTTC.